This record looks at one T cell receptor beta chain sequence and its context. The antigen is not known. The read stops 3 residues short of the end of the CDR3; the missing end is completed from the germline J gene. These data originate in a study of T cells in women clearing cervical HPV infection. On the study more broadly: Case blood was drawn a median roughly 160 days after lesion detection. HLA type stays a possible confounder, typing being limited. Study-level findings and limits: Each sample's T-cell count was unknown, possibly confounding richness. A classifier using richness and V gene abundances reached an AUC of approximately 0.8.

Data came from immunoSEQ multiplex PCR; TCRdb stores just in-frame clones and leaves some out. Its table lists fewer than 30,000 clones. The V gene's germline CDR1 is GTSNPN and CDR2 SVGIG (reference sequence). The CDR3 contains 13 residues. The TCR sequence derives from a woman aged 18-70 years with a cervical HPV16 infection that either progressed to CIN3+ or cleared (not recorded which). The material sequenced was blood buffy coat. The chain combines TRBV30 with TRBJ1-2; D unclear. CDR3 DNA, as far as it was read: TGTGCCTGGAGTGTAGCGGGTACAGATACC. Translated: CAWSVAGTDT. The full CDR3 protein is CAWSVAGTDTYTF.